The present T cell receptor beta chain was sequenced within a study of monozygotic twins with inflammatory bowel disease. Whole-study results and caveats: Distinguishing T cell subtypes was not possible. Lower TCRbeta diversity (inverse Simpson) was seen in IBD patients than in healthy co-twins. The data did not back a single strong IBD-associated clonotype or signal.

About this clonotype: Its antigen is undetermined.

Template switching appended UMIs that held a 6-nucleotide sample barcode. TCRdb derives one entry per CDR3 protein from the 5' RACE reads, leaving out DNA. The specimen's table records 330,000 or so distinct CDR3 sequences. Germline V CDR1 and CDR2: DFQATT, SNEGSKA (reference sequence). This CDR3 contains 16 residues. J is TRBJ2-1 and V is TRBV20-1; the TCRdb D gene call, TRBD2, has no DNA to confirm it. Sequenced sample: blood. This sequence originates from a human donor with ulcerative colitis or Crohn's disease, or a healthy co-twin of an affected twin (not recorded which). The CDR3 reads CSATKPEGSSYNEQFF.